Reported below is one T cell receptor beta chain. These data are taken from a study of PD-L1 blockade in urothelial cancer. The wider study: From 2014, patients received atezolizumab, given as 1,200 mg intravenously every 3 weeks. In the patient group, about 85% of the roughly 29 were males with bladder-origin urothelial cancer. Counts from blood samples showed a median of roughly 140,000 T cells.

This CDR3 spans 17 amino acids. CDR1 is SGHAT, CDR2 FQNNGV, per germline. Germline trimming cut 2 bases from V and 0 bases from J; bases unmatched to any gene: 5. TCRdb's copy holds only in-frame clones and misses some; the assay was immunoSEQ multiplex PCR. The table includes under 100,000 clones, 82% detected once. The source material was PBMCs, sampled around atezolizumab (anti-PD-L1) treatment. This TCR derives from a man between 65 and 79 years old with urothelial cancer. The chain is built from TRBV11-2 and TRBJ1-5; 9 bases are shared with TRBD1. The CDR3 spells CASSLRDRAGSNQPQHF. Here the CDR3 DNA reads TGTGCCAGCAGCTTAAGGGACAGGGCCGGTAGCAATCAGCCCCAGCATTTT.